This T cell receptor beta chain was sequenced for a study of T cell repertoires in cytomegalovirus infection. TCRdb used MiXCR to reprocess the reads, holding one entry per CDR3 protein. The sample shows approximately 350,000 distinct CDR3 sequences, about 35% of them seen only once. Germline values: CDR1 GTSNPN, CDR2 SVGIG (reference sequence). V was pared by 5 bases and J by 4 bases, with 7 bases of the junction left unmatched. The CDR3 is made up of 15 amino acids. The sample holds a few counts of this clonotype. The antigen remains unidentified. This clonotype was obtained from a human donor in good health (CMV status not recorded). Some clones in this sample may be carry-over from other donors' samples. The chain employs TRBV30 and TRBJ2-1; the match to TRBD2 covers 11 bases. Sequencing was performed on cultured PBMCs, taken from culture after CMV antigen stimulation. DNA for the CDR3: TGTGCCTGGGAAACCGGGACTAGCGGTTACAATGAGCAGTTCTTC. Residues: CAWETGTSGYNEQFF. The variable domain in full, with the rest retrieved from reference TRBV30 and TRBJ2-1, is SQTIHQWPATLVQPVGSPLSLECTVEGTSNPNLYWYRQAAGRGLQLLFYSVGIGQISSEVPQNLSASRPQDRQFILSSKKLLLSDSGFYLCAWETGTSGYNEQFFGPGTRLTVL.